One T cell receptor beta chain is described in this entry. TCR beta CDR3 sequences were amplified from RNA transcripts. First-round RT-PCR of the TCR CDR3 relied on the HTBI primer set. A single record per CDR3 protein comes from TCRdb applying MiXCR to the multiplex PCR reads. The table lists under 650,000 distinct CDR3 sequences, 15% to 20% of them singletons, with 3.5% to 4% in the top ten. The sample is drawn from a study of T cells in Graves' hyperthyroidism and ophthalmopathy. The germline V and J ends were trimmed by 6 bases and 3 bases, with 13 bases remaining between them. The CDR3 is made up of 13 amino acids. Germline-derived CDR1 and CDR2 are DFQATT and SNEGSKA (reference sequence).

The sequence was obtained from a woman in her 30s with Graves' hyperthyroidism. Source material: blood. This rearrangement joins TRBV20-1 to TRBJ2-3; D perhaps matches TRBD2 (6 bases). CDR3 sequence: CSARDLKTDTQYF. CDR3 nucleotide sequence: TGCAGTGCGAGGGACTTAAAGACAGATACGCAGTATTTT.